Shown below are 9 T cell receptor beta chains from a single sample sequenced in a study of blood T cells in healthy people across ages. A second roughly 6 to 11 cycle PCR used barcoded and J-beta primers. TCRdb fed the 5' RACE reads into MiXCR, producing one record per CDR3 protein. The repertoire holds more than 700,000 distinct CDR3 sequences, with about 55% as singletons. The material sequenced was blood. The receptors shown here come from an elderly man in good health.

This clonotype has just a few counts. The chain links TRBV7-2 to TRBJ1-1; 7 nucleotides agree with TRBD1. The length of the CDR3 is 14 residues. In germline, CDR1 is SGHTA, CDR2 FQGNSA. The junction had 7 bases not matched to a gene; V was cut back by 4 bases and J by 5 bases. Written as DNA, the CDR3 is TGTGCCAGCAGCTCGTCAGGGGACAGAACTGAAGCTTTCTTT. Encoded protein: CASSSSGDRTEAFF.

The J gene is TRBJ2-3, the V gene TRBV20-1; 8 positions match TRBD2. Trimming cost V 0 bases and J 5 bases; bases outside gene matches: 7. Germline values: CDR1 DFQATT, CDR2 SNEGSKA (reference sequence). CDR3 length equals 15 residues. The CDR3 sequence is CSAREPAGAGDTQYF. CDR3 DNA sequence: TGCAGTGCTAGAGAACCAGCGGGGGCTGGAGATACGCAGTATTTT.

The V call is TRBV12-3 or TRBV12-4, the J call TRBJ2-1, with 9 bases lining up with TRBD2. This CDR3 is 17 amino acids long. V gave up 5 bases and J gave up 8 bases; unmatched junction bases: 16. The DNA for the CDR3 is TGTGCCAGCAGTCCCACCCTGGGACTAGCTACAGGCGATGAGCAGTTCTTC. Translating gives CASSPTLGLATGDEQFF.

The chain uses TRBV3-1 and TRBJ1-2, with TRBD1 matching 7 bases. This CDR3 is built from 16 residues. J gave up 0 bases and V 3 bases, and 7 bases lay outside the gene matches. Germline CDR1 LGHDT, CDR2 YNNKEL (reference sequence). This CDR3 reads CASSHADRLTNYGYTF. CDR3 bases: TGTGCCAGCAGCCACGCGGACAGGCTGACTAACTATGGCTACACCTTC.

The gene calls are TRBV20-1 and TRBJ2-5; D remains ambiguous. There are 12 residues in the CDR3. Germline CDR1 and CDR2: DFQATT and SNEGSKA (reference sequence). V lost 2 bases, J lost 2 bases, and 6 bases lay in between. The CDR3 bases are TGCAGTGCTAGACAGCCTCAAGAGACCCAGTACTTC. This translates into CSARQPQETQYF.

This chain links TRBV4-2 with TRBJ2-3, with a tentative D call TRBD2 (7 bases). Trimming stripped 6 bases from V and 4 bases from J, with 23 bases between. The CDR3 sequence is 17 residues long. Germline CDR1 reads LGHNA; CDR2 reads YNFKEQ. CDR3 residues: CASSPKGEAGNADTQYF. The CDR3 DNA reads TGTGCCAGCAGTCCCAAGGGGGAAGCGGGGAACGCAGATACGCAGTATTTT.

The chain is built from TRBV6-6 and TRBJ1-4, with D possibly matching TRBD1 (6 bases). The length of the CDR3 is 15 residues. V lost 0 bases to trimming and J lost 7 bases, with 12 bases between them. In germline, CDR1 is MNHNY, CDR2 SVGAGI (reference sequence). The CDR3 DNA reads as TGTGCCAGCAGTTACTCCGGGGAGGGGGGTGAAAAACTGTTTTTT. Its translation is CASSYSGEGGEKLFF.

This clonotype was observed a handful of times. This chain uses TRBV2 with TRBJ2-7; D is undetermined. Germline CDR1 and CDR2: SNHLY and FYNNEI. CDR3 length: 12 amino acids. V lost 4 bases to trimming and J lost 2 bases, with 6 bases between them. Here the CDR3 reads CASSVIAYEQYF. The DNA of the CDR3 is TGTGCCAGCAGTGTGATTGCCTACGAGCAGTACTTC.

V and J are TRBV20-1 and TRBJ2-5, with 9 bases matching TRBD2. V lost 3 bases and J lost 5; bases outside the gene matches: 10. The CDR3 contains 15 residues. CDR1 is DFQATT, CDR2 SNEGSKA, per germline (reference sequence). The CDR3 sequence is CSARAGVAGVETQYF. DNA of the CDR3: TGCAGTGCTAGGGCGGGGGTAGCGGGAGTCGAGACCCAGTACTTC.